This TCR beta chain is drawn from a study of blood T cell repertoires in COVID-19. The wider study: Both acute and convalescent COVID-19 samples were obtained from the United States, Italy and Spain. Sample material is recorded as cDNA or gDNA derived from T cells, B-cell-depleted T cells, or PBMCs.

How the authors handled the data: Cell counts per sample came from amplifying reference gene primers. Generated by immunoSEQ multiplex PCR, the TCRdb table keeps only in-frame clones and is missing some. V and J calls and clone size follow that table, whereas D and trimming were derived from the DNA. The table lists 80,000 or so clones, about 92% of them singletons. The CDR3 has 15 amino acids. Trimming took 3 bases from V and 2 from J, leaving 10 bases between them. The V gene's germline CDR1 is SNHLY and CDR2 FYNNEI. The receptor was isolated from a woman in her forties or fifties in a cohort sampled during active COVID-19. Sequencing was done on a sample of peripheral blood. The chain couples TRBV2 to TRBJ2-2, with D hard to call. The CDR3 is CASSEGSLNTGELFF. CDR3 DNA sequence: TGTGCCAGCAGTGAGGGCAGTCTAAACACCGGGGAGCTGTTTTTT.